This TCR beta chain was profiled in a study of OX40 agonist ivuxolimab in advanced cancers. At the level of the study: At doses from 0.01 to 10 mg/kg, patients were given intravenous ivuxolimab every 2 weeks. Subjects had a mean age of about 65 years, with a range of roughly 23 to 80; more than 75% were male.

Findings and limits, study-wide: CD8+ T cells (on average) carried more expanded clones than CD4+ T cells. The authors did not determine the antigen specificity of the expanded peripheral T cells.

Sequencing used immunoSEQ multiplex PCR; TCRdb keeps in-frame clones, though not all of them. This sample has about 60,000 clones; less than 90% occur once, and the top ten carry roughly 0.66%. Concerning this clone itself: The antigen remains unidentified.

Germline CDR1 SGHRS, CDR2 YFSETQ. Trimming at V came to 3 bases and at J to 1 base, leaving 6 bases not matched to a gene. The CDR3 contains 15 residues. The source material was CD4+ or CD8+ T cells sorted from blood, sampled in a trial of the OX40 agonist ivuxolimab. This clonotype originated in an adult with an advanced solid tumor such as melanoma, head and neck, liver or kidney cancer. The rearrangement uses TRBV5-1 and TRBJ2-7; TRBD1 aligns across 8 bases. The CDR3 DNA sequence: TGCGCCAGCAGCTCCGGACAGGGTCTTTCCTACGAGCAGTACTTC. Translated: CASSSGQGLSYEQYF.